The 21 T cell receptor beta chains in this list originate from one sample, sequenced in a study of control samples from healthy donors and cancer patients. Profiling relied on immunoSEQ multiplex PCR, and the TCRdb table lists in-frame clones only, not all of them. Among 50,000 or so clones listed, 93% were seen once. The sample consisted of PBMCs. The source is a woman aged 50 to 60 with head and neck cancer.

The rearrangement links TRBV19 to TRBJ1-4; D is ambiguous. Trimming took 5 bases from V and 10 from J, leaving 20 bases between them. Germline values: CDR1 LNHDA, CDR2 SQIVND (reference sequence). The CDR3 is 15 residues long. The CDR3 DNA reads as TGTGCCAGTAGTCCACGCCAGCCCCGGGCAGGAAAACTGTTTTTT. It encodes CASSPRQPRAGKLFF.

This clone was counted a single time. The V gene is TRBV6-1, the J gene TRBJ1-6; D remains unclear. This CDR3 has 16 residues. Germline loops: CDR1 MNHNS, CDR2 SASEGT. V was shortened by 4 bases and J by 5 bases, with 15 bases between the two germline ends. As DNA, the CDR3 is TGTGCCAGCAGTGTCCTGGGTGGAATGGATAATTCACCCCTCCACTTT. Residues: CASSVLGGMDNSPLHF.

The chain couples TRBV7-2 to TRBJ2-3; D ambiguous. Trimming stripped 1 base from V and 6 bases from J, with 8 bases between. Germline V lookup: CDR1 SGHTA, CDR2 FQGNSA. The CDR3 runs to 13 residues. This chain's CDR3 is CASSLVGGDTQYF. CDR3 nucleotides: TGTGCCAGCAGCTTAGTTGGTGGGGATACGCAGTATTTT.

The chain has TRBV24-1 and TRBJ1-2, with TRBD1 matching over 9 bases. The CDR3 loop spans 14 amino acids. In germline, CDR1 is KGHDR, CDR2 SFDVKD. The V and J ends lost 3 bases and 4 bases, in that order; junction bases with no gene match: 2. The CDR3 here is CATSDVDRGYGYTF. The CDR3 nucleotides are TGTGCCACCAGTGATGTGGACAGGGGCTATGGCTACACCTTC.

The V call is TRBV18, the J call TRBJ1-4; D is possibly TRBD1 (6 bases). The germline V gene has CDR1 KGHSH and CDR2 LQKENI. Between the trimmed V and J ends, which lost 4 bases and 7 bases, there was a span of 13 bases. The CDR3 consists of 14 residues. For the CDR3, the DNA is TGTGCCAGCTCACGAACAGGGACGGGTGAAAAACTGTTTTTT. The encoded protein is CASSRTGTGEKLFF.

V usage is TRBV29-1 and J usage is TRBJ1-4, with a weak D call TRBD1 (6 bases). Germline V gene data show CDR1 as SQVTM and CDR2 as ANQGSEA. CDR3 length equals 14 residues. Between the trimmed V and J ends, which lost 8 bases and 1 base, there was a span of 14 bases. The DNA of the CDR3 is TGCAGCATCTTGGGAGGGGGAACTAATGAAAAACTGTTTTTT. Its protein is CSILGGGTNEKLFF.

This clone occurred once. The genes are TRBV4-3 and TRBJ1-3; 7 bases are a match to TRBD1. CDR3 length equals 17 residues. The junction had 9 bases not matched to a gene; V was cut back by 4 bases and J by 0 bases. Germline assignment: CDR1 LGHNA and CDR2 YSLEER. The CDR3 DNA sequence: TGCGCCAGCAGCCGTCAGGGGGGGACGAGCTCTGGAAACACCATATATTTT. Translating gives CASSRQGGTSSGNTIYF.

The CDR3 coding sequence is TGTGCCAGCAGTTACGGCGGGAGCTCCTACAATGAGCAGTTCTTC. It codes for CASSYGGSSYNEQFF. V is TRBV6-5 and J is TRBJ2-1; 7 bases are a match to TRBD2. The CDR3 totals 15 residues. Germline V gives CDR1 MNHEY, CDR2 SVGAGI. The V and J ends lost 2 bases and 0 bases, in that order; junction bases with no gene match: 1.

The chain recombines TRBV24-1 with TRBJ2-1; TRBD1 agrees at 9 bases. The V gene end was trimmed by 1 base and the J gene end by 8 bases; junction bases not matched to a gene: 11. The CDR3 runs 17 residues. Germline V gene lookup returns CDR1 KGHDR and CDR2 SFDVKD. DNA of the CDR3: TGTGCCACCAGTGATTTACAGGGGGCGGACCACGGCGATGAGCAGTTCTTC. Translated, it gives CATSDLQGADHGDEQFF.

V usage is TRBV5-1 and J usage is TRBJ2-7; TRBD1 might be the D (5 bases). There are 14 residues in the CDR3. Deletions cut 6 bases from V and 0 bases from J, with 13 bases between. Per germline, CDR1 SGHRS and CDR2 YFSETQ. The CDR3 coding sequence is TGCGCCAGCACCCCAGGACAAAGCTCCTACGAGCAGTACTTC. Amino acid sequence: CASTPGQSSYEQYF. Drawing the rest from reference TRBV5-1 and TRBJ2-7, the complete variable domain is KAGVTQTPRYLIKTRGQQVTLSCSPISGHRSVSWYQQTPGQGLQFLFEYFSETQRNKGNFPGRFSGRQFSNSRSEMNVSTLELGDSALYLCASTPGQSSYEQYFGPGTRLTVT.

The CDR3 region has the DNA TGCAGCGAAGGGACAGAACAAGAGACCCAGTACTTC. This gives the protein CSEGTEQETQYF. The V call is TRBV29-1, the J call TRBJ2-5, with TRBD1 matching 7 bases. This CDR3 has 12 residues. The V and J ends lost 7 bases and 2 bases, in that order; junction bases with no gene match: 4. The germline gives CDR1 SQVTM, CDR2 ANQGSEA.

This clone came up once. The rearrangement links TRBV7-2 to TRBJ1-1, with 8 bases aligning to TRBD1. From germline, CDR1 is SGHTA and CDR2 FQGNSA. The CDR3 extends over 14 amino acids. V trimming: 0 bases; J trimming: 7 bases; junction bases outside the gene matches: 4. The DNA of the CDR3 is TGTGCCAGCAGCTTAGCGCATGGACAGGGTGAAGCTTTCTTT. It encodes CASSLAHGQGEAFF.

The chain is built from TRBV28 and TRBJ2-7; TRBD2 agrees at 9 bases. Trimming at V came to 5 bases and at J to 0 bases, leaving 11 bases not matched to a gene. CDR1 and CDR2 from the germline V gene are MDHEN and SYDVKM. This CDR3 has 17 residues. The CDR3 bases are TGTGCCAGCAGTCTATACGATAGCGGGAGCTTCTCCTACGAGCAGTACTTC. Translated, it gives CASSLYDSGSFSYEQYF.

The J gene is TRBJ2-7, the V gene TRBV3-1 (or the pseudogene TRBV3-2); D is possibly TRBD1 or TRBD2 (5 bases each). The CDR3 is 15 residues long. The germline gives CDR1 LGHDT, CDR2 YNNKEL (reference sequence). The V gene lost 2 bases and the J gene lost 2 bases, with 13 bases spanning the gap. As DNA, the CDR3 is TGTGCCAGCAGCCAACAATCGGGGCCCACCTACGAGCAGTACTTC. Residues: CASSQQSGPTYEQYF.

The chain recombines TRBV7-2 with TRBJ1-5; D unresolved. CDR3 size: 15 residues. Germline V gene sequence: CDR1 SGHTA, CDR2 FQGNSA. V lost 1 base and J 0 bases, leaving 7 bases between the germline ends. The CDR3 DNA reads TGTGCCAGCAGCTTAGGAGGGTATAGCAATCAGCCCCAGCATTTT. Amino acids: CASSLGGYSNQPQHF.

This sequence joins TRBV7-2 and TRBJ1-2, with no clear D. Trimming took off 0 bases at V and 8 bases at J, with 7 bases between the two ends. The germline V gene encodes CDR1 SGHTA and CDR2 FQGNSA. This CDR3 has 12 amino acids. DNA for the CDR3: TGTGCCAGCAGCTTAGCCCTTGAAGGCTACACCTTC. Translation gives CASSLALEGYTF.

The J gene is TRBJ2-5, the V gene TRBV7-2; 13 nucleotides line up with TRBD2. CDR3 length: 16 amino acids. From germline, CDR1 is SGHTA and CDR2 FQGNSA. V shed 5 bases and J 2 bases; nucleotides not matched to a gene: 5. CDR3 DNA sequence: TGTGCCAGCAGCCCCCGGACTAGCGGGGGTCAAGAGACCCAGTACTTC. It encodes CASSPRTSGGQETQYF.

A note on this clone: Other nucleotide sequences from this sample produce the same CDR3. The chain recombines TRBV28 with TRBJ1-3; 7 positions match TRBD1. The CDR3 loop spans 15 amino acids. After removal of 6 bases from V and 2 bases from J, the junction contained 7 bases not matched to a gene. CDR1 and CDR2 (germline): MDHEN, SYDVKM. CDR3: CASRSDRVPGNTIYF. The DNA of the CDR3 is TGTGCCAGCAGGTCCGACAGGGTGCCTGGAAACACCATATATTTT.

The chain couples TRBV12-5 to TRBJ1-1; D unclear. V lost 2 bases to trimming and J lost 4 bases, with 5 bases between them. Germline V lookup: CDR1 LGHNT, CDR2 FRNRAP. This CDR3 is 12 amino acids long. CDR3 coding DNA: TGTGCTAGTGGTTTGTGGGGCACTGAAGCTTTCTTT. Protein sequence: CASGLWGTEAFF.

The genes are TRBV6-5 and TRBJ1-6, with D possibly matching TRBD1 (6 bases). The germline gives CDR1 MNHEY, CDR2 SVGAGI. With 5 bases removed from V and 4 bases from J, the gap between germline ends came to 12 bases. The CDR3 is 15 amino acids. The chain's CDR3 is CASSPRDNYNSPLHF. In DNA form, the CDR3 reads TGTGCCAGCAGTCCCCGGGACAATTATAATTCACCCCTCCACTTT.

The V and J genes are TRBV2 and TRBJ1-5; TRBD1 matches at 7 bases. Trimming at V came to 7 bases and at J to 5 bases, leaving 11 bases not matched to a gene. The CDR3 consists of 15 residues. The germline V gene has CDR1 SNHLY and CDR2 FYNNEI. CDR3 nucleotide sequence: TGTGCCAGCATGGACAGGACATCACAAGATCAGCCCCAGCATTTT. Its protein is CASMDRTSQDQPQHF.